Below are 32 T cell receptor beta chains sequenced from a single sample in a study of identical twins. TCRdb reprocessed the 5' RACE reads via MiXCR and lists one record per CDR3 protein. The sample includes fewer than 800,000 distinct CDR3 sequences, less than 9% seen only once; the top ten take about 1.5%. The same data also went into a second study, on yellow fever vaccine responses in identical twins.

The sequenced sample consisted of PBMCs. All receptors derive from a woman between 18 and 30 years old in good health.

The CDR3 bases are TGTGCCAGCAGTTTTTCGACTAGCGGACGGGAAGAGACCCAGTACTTC. It encodes CASSFSTSGREETQYF. V usage is TRBV28 and J usage is TRBJ2-5; TRBD2 matches at 9 bases. Germline assignment: CDR1 MDHEN and CDR2 SYDVKM. Trimming at V came to 3 bases and at J to 3 bases, leaving 8 bases not matched to a gene. CDR3 length: 16 residues.

For this clonotype: A clone one base away is much larger, so this may be a read error. The conserved final phenylalanine or tryptophan is absent from the CDR3, which likely points to a read error. Here the CDR3 reads CASSERDRADATNEKLFY. The CDR3 bases are TGTGCCAGCAGCGAGCGGGACAGGGCAGATGCAACTAATGAAAAACTGTTTTAT. The chain recombines TRBV7-6 with TRBJ1-4; TRBD1 matches 9 bases. Germline CDR1 reads SGHVS; CDR2 reads FNYEAQ. This CDR3 has 18 residues. The trim removed 5 bases at V and 0 bases at J, leaving 10 bases unmatched.

In this sample, this clonotype turned up a few times. Here the CDR3 DNA reads TGTGCCAGCAGCCCGGCTGGATGGATAGGTACAGATACGCAGTATTTT. It encodes CASSPAGWIGTDTQYF. This chain connects TRBV6-1 to TRBJ2-3; D uncertain. The CDR3 consists of 16 residues. The germline V and J ends were trimmed by 6 bases and 3 bases, with 19 bases remaining between them. CDR1 and CDR2 (germline): MNHNS, SASEGT.

This clonotype was detected ten times or more. V gene TRBV5-1 combines with J gene TRBJ2-1; D is undetermined. Germline lookup yields CDR1 SGHRS and CDR2 YFSETQ. The V gene lost 1 base and the J gene lost 0 bases, with 8 bases spanning the gap. CDR3 length: 15 amino acids. CDR3 sequence: CASSLYLSSYNEQFF. The DNA for the CDR3 is TGCGCCAGCAGCTTGTATCTGAGCTCCTACAATGAGCAGTTCTTC.

This clonotype has just a few counts. This rearrangement joins TRBV15 to TRBJ2-3; possible D gene TRBD1, 5 bases. V lost 0 bases to trimming and J lost 2 bases, with 9 bases between them. The germline gives CDR1 LNHNV, CDR2 YYDKDF (reference sequence). This CDR3 is built from 15 residues. The DNA of the CDR3 is TGTGCCACCAGCAGAGATCTGACAGACACAGATACGCAGTATTTT. Its protein is CATSRDLTDTDTQYF.

The chain has TRBV10-3 and TRBJ2-7; weak D call: TRBD1 (6 bases). Germline CDR1 is ENHRY and CDR2 is SYGVKD. The CDR3 is 14 amino acids. V was shortened by 4 bases and J by 1 base, with 11 bases between the two germline ends. CDR3 coding DNA: TGTGCCATCAGTGTGGGGACAACTTCCTACGAGCAGTACTTC. Protein product: CAISVGTTSYEQYF.

In its sample, this clonotype was seen a few times. The chain has TRBV15 and TRBJ2-3, with a weak D call TRBD2 (5 bases). CDR3 size: 15 residues. In germline, CDR1 is LNHNV, CDR2 YYDKDF (reference sequence). Trimming pared 0 bases from V and 0 bases from J, leaving 7 bases between. As DNA, the CDR3 is TGTGCCACCAGCAGAGAGCCGGGGAGCACAGATACGCAGTATTTT. This encodes CATSREPGSTDTQYF.

This clonotype was seen a handful of times. The chain combines TRBV20-1 with TRBJ2-7; tentative D call: TRBD1 (6 bases). The CDR3 covers 14 residues. Trimming shortened V by 5 bases and J by 0 bases, and 14 bases separated the two germline ends. CDR1 and CDR2 from the germline V gene are DFQATT and SNEGSKA (reference sequence). CDR3 region: CSALRGGNSYEQYF. DNA of the CDR3: TGCAGTGCTCTCAGGGGTGGTAACTCCTACGAGCAGTACTTC.

J is TRBJ1-5 and V is TRBV7-9, with TRBD1 matching 9 bases. This CDR3 has 16 amino acids. Germline CDR1 reads SEHNR; CDR2 reads FQNEAQ (reference sequence). The V segment lost 2 bases and the J segment 4 bases; nucleotides outside the gene matches: 6. The CDR3, as DNA: TGTGCCAGCAGCTTAATTCTAGGACAGGGGAATCAGCCCCAGCATTTT. Protein: CASSLILGQGNQPQHF.

This clonotype was detected a few times. The chain is built from TRBV20-1 and TRBJ1-1, with D uncertain. Germline V gives CDR1 DFQATT, CDR2 SNEGSKA (reference sequence). Trimming left V 3 bases short and J 1 base short, with 9 bases between. CDR3 size: 13 residues. The CDR3 coding sequence is TGCAGTGCTAGTCCAGGCCCGAACACTGAAGCTTTCTTT. Translated, it gives CSASPGPNTEAFF.

This clonotype has a count of ten or more. The chain combines TRBV3-1 with TRBJ2-1, with D unresolved. Germline loops: CDR1 LGHDT, CDR2 YNNKEL (reference sequence). V lost 2 bases and J lost 7, with 6 bases in between. The CDR3 consists of 12 residues. CDR3 loop: CASSQLFNEQFF. DNA of the CDR3: TGTGCCAGCAGCCAACTCTTTAATGAGCAGTTCTTC.

This clonotype was picked up a small number of times. V gene TRBV10-2 combines with J gene TRBJ2-6; D might be TRBD1 or TRBD2, each matching 5 bases. Germline loops: CDR1 WSHSY, CDR2 SAAADI. CDR3 length equals 16 residues. Trimming stripped 7 bases from V and 0 bases from J, with 13 bases between. In DNA form, the CDR3 reads TGCGCCAGCACCCAGGGAGCCCCCTCTGGGGCCAACGTCCTGACTTTC. The encoded protein is CASTQGAPSGANVLTF.

This clonotype was counted ten times or more. V usage is TRBV29-1 and J usage is TRBJ2-1, with D tentatively TRBD1 (6 bases). Germline CDR1 and CDR2: SQVTM and ANQGSEA. This CDR3 has 12 amino acids. V was trimmed by 3 bases and J by 7 bases, leaving 10 bases between them. CDR3: CSVEGARNEQFF. The CDR3, as DNA: TGCAGCGTTGAGGGGGCCAGGAATGAGCAGTTCTTC.

V is TRBV15 and J is TRBJ2-1; D uncertain. Germline V gives CDR1 LNHNV, CDR2 YYDKDF (reference sequence). Trimming shortened V by 7 bases and J by 6 bases, and 10 bases separated the two germline ends. The CDR3 totals 12 residues. For the CDR3, the DNA is TGTGCCACCACCAGGAGTGGCAATGAGCAGTTCTTC. This translates into CATTRSGNEQFF.

This clonotype was found a few times. The chain carries TRBV7-8 and TRBJ2-5, with D unresolved. The germline V gene has CDR1 SGHVS and CDR2 FQNEAQ. The CDR3 spans 17 residues. The V end lost 5 bases, the J end lost 1 base, and 20 bases lay between the germline ends. The CDR3 coding sequence is TGTGCCAGCAGCCGAGATTTGGCTAGTACTGGCCAAGAGACCCAGTACTTC. Its protein product is CASSRDLASTGQETQYF.

CDR3 region: CAITADRGETQYF. CDR3 bases: TGTGCCATCACCGCGGACAGGGGTGAGACCCAGTACTTC. The gene calls are TRBV10-3 and TRBJ2-5, with 9 bases identical to TRBD1. V shed 7 bases and J 5 bases; nucleotides not matched to a gene: 5. The CDR3 runs to 13 residues. Germline V gives CDR1 ENHRY, CDR2 SYGVKD.

In this sample, this clonotype turned up many times. The chain recombines TRBV10-2 with TRBJ2-7; D might be TRBD1 (6 bases). Germline assignment: CDR1 WSHSY and CDR2 SAAADI. Trimming pared 2 bases from V and 7 bases from J, leaving 18 bases between. This CDR3 region has 15 residues. The CDR3 nucleotides are TGCGCCAGCAGTGAGACAGGGCCCTTTCGAGAAGAGCAGTACTTC. It yields the protein CASSETGPFREEQYF.

This chain joins TRBV20-1 and TRBJ1-3; D might be TRBD1 (5 bases). The CDR3 length is 14 residues. CDR1 and CDR2 from the germline V gene are DFQATT and SNEGSKA (reference sequence). The germline V and J ends were trimmed by 1 base and 0 bases, with 7 bases remaining between them. The DNA of the CDR3 is TGCAGTGCTAGAGCCAGGGACTCTGGAAACACCATATATTTT. This translates into CSARARDSGNTIYF.

This clonotype was counted ten times or more. The chain couples TRBV27 to TRBJ2-3; TRBD2 might be the D (6 bases). This CDR3 comprises 16 residues. V dropped 5 bases and J dropped 6 bases, with 21 bases sitting between them. Germline assignment: CDR1 MNHEY and CDR2 SMNVEV (reference sequence). The CDR3 sequence: CASSPAGRKIHDTQYF. CDR3 nucleotides: TGTGCCAGCAGTCCCGCGGGACGGAAGATACACGATACGCAGTATTTT.

This clonotype was seen ten or more times. The chain couples TRBV9 to TRBJ2-5; 8 bases map to TRBD2. The CDR3 is 17 amino acids. J was trimmed by 1 base and V by 4 bases; bases with no gene match: 12. The germline V gene has CDR1 SGDLS and CDR2 YYNGEE. The CDR3 bases are TGTGCCAGCAGCTCCAGGGCAGGCAGCGGGGGCCAAGAGACCCAGTACTTC. This codes for CASSSRAGSGGQETQYF. Full variable domain (rest looked up from reference TRBV9 and TRBJ2-5): DSGVTQTPKHLITATGQRVTLRCSPRSGDLSVYWYQQSLDQGLQFLIQYYNGEERAKGNILERFSAQQFPDLHSELNLSSLELGDSALYFCASSSRAGSGGQETQYFGPGTRLLVL.

The sample holds a few counts of this clonotype. The genes are TRBV9 and TRBJ2-7, with 7 bases fitting TRBD2. This CDR3 contains 15 residues. Unmatched junction bases numbered 13, after V lost 3 bases and J lost 7 bases. Germline V CDR1 and CDR2: SGDLS, YYNGEE. CDR3 nucleotides: TGTGCCAGCAGCGACTCTAGCGGATTTTTGGGTGAGCAGTACTTC. It specifies CASSDSSGFLGEQYF.

This clonotype has at least ten counts. The chain uses TRBV7-9 and TRBJ2-7, with a weak D call TRBD2 (6 bases). This CDR3 comprises 14 residues. Deletions cut 6 bases from V and 1 base from J, with 13 bases between. Germline CDR1 is SEHNR and CDR2 is FQNEAQ (reference sequence). This CDR3 is CASSHRLASYEQYF. In DNA form, the CDR3 reads TGTGCCAGCAGTCACAGGCTAGCGTCCTACGAGCAGTACTTC. The variable domain in full, with the rest retrieved from reference TRBV7-9 and TRBJ2-7, is DTGVSQNPRHKITKRGQNVTFRCDPISEHNRLYWYRQTLGQGPEFLTYFQNEAQLEKSRLLSDRFSAERPKGSFSTLEIQRTEQGDSAMYLCASSHRLASYEQYFGPGTRLTVT.

This chain links TRBV4-1 with TRBJ2-7, with a tentative D call TRBD1 (5 bases). Trimming shortened V by 0 bases and J by 3 bases, and 9 bases separated the two germline ends. The CDR3 consists of 14 residues. The germline V gene has CDR1 MGHRA and CDR2 YSYEKL. Here the CDR3 DNA reads TGCGCCAGCAGCCAAGAAGGCGGACACTACGAGCAGTACTTC. It yields the protein CASSQEGGHYEQYF.

This clonotype was detected many times. J is TRBJ2-7 and V is TRBV12-3 or TRBV12-4, with 10 bases matching TRBD2. Unmatched junction bases numbered 10, after V lost 6 bases and J lost 2 bases. This CDR3 has 16 residues. The CDR3 bases are TGTGCCAGCAGCCACACACTAGCGGGACAAACCTACGAGCAGTACTTC. Its protein is CASSHTLAGQTYEQYF.

This clonotype occurred a few times. The chain carries TRBV10-2 and TRBJ2-6; D remains unclear. The germline CDR1 and CDR2 sequences are WSHSY and SAAADI. V lost 6 bases and J 1 base, leaving 10 bases between the germline ends. The CDR3 loop spans 15 amino acids. The CDR3 DNA follows: TGCGCCAGCAGGGCCCTAACTTCTGGGGCCAACGTCCTGACTTTC. It translates to CASRALTSGANVLTF.

This clonotype has at least ten counts. V usage is TRBV6-4 and J usage is TRBJ2-3; TRBD1 or TRBD2 may be the D gene (5 bases each). The germline V gene encodes CDR1 MRHNA and CDR2 SNTAGT. V was trimmed by 0 bases and J by 3 bases, leaving 7 bases between them. The CDR3 sequence is 14 residues long. The CDR3 coding sequence is TGTGCCAGCAGTGACTCTGGGGGAACAGATACGCAGTATTTT. Translation gives CASSDSGGTDTQYF.

This clonotype was detected many times. The V call is TRBV5-1, the J call TRBJ1-5; TRBD1 might be the D (5 bases). From germline, CDR1 is SGHRS and CDR2 YFSETQ. V was shortened by 1 base and J by 4 bases, with 6 bases between the two germline ends. The CDR3 is 13 amino acids. CDR3 protein: CASSLWGNQPQHF. The CDR3 coding sequence is TGCGCCAGCAGCTTGTGGGGGAATCAGCCCCAGCATTTT.

This clonotype occurred a few times. The CDR3 here is CASSPTARLIDQPQHF. In DNA, the CDR3 is TGTGCCAGCAGCCCAACGGCACGCCTCATTGATCAGCCCCAGCATTTT. V is TRBV5-5 and J is TRBJ1-5; D not resolved. The V end lost 4 bases, the J end lost 5 bases, and 19 bases lay between the germline ends. CDR1 SGHKS and CDR2 YYEKEE come from the germline V gene (reference sequence). The CDR3 has 16 residues.

This clonotype has a count of ten or more. V is TRBV3-1 and J is TRBJ2-2; possible D gene TRBD1, 6 bases. There are 15 residues in the CDR3. Trimming pared 4 bases from V and 5 bases from J, leaving 14 bases between. Germline CDR1 LGHDT, CDR2 YNNKEL (reference sequence). The DNA for the CDR3 is TGTGCCAGCAGCCGTGGCAGGGGTGATACCGGGGAGCTGTTTTTT. Encoded protein: CASSRGRGDTGELFF. The full variable domain, with the rest looked up from reference TRBV3-1 and TRBJ2-2, is DTAVSQTPKYLVTQMGNDKSIKCEQNLGHDTMYWYKQDSKKFLKIMFSYNNKELIINETVPNRFSPKSPDKAHLNLHINSLELGDSAVYFCASSRGRGDTGELFFGEGSRLTVL.

This clonotype was detected a few times. The chain couples TRBV7-9 to TRBJ2-7, with a possible D match to TRBD2 (7 bases). The CDR3 is made up of 15 amino acids. V was cut by 1 base and J by 2 bases, with 12 bases left in between. Germline V gene data show CDR1 as SEHNR and CDR2 as FQNEAQ (reference sequence). The CDR3 is CASSLGVGGPYEQYV. The CDR3 DNA sequence: TGTGCCAGCAGCTTAGGTGTGGGGGGGCCCTACGAGCAGTACGTC.

The genes are TRBV12-3 or TRBV12-4 and TRBJ2-2; a weak D match, TRBD1 (6 bases). V dropped 3 bases and J dropped 7 bases, with 18 bases sitting between them. The CDR3 runs 16 residues. This CDR3 is CASSLVAARGIGELFF. The CDR3 region has the DNA TGTGCCAGCAGTTTGGTGGCGGCCAGGGGCATCGGGGAGCTGTTTTTT.

This clonotype was observed a handful of times. The gene calls are TRBV9 and TRBJ1-2; the D is unclear. Deletions cut 0 bases from V and 2 bases from J, with 8 bases between. The V gene's germline CDR1 is SGDLS and CDR2 YYNGEE. This CDR3 is 14 amino acids long. CDR3 protein: CASSVEGGNYGYTF. For the CDR3, the DNA is TGTGCCAGCAGCGTAGAAGGTGGAAACTATGGCTACACCTTC.